This T cell receptor beta chain was retrieved from a study of T cell responses to AZD1222 COVID-19 vaccine. Study information: Doses given second, at about 4 or about 12 weeks, were pooled. General study results and limits: Researchers took repertoire samples only after the peak T cell response had come. Dominant CD4 TCR responses targeted spike regions 160-218 and 743-854.

A note on this clone: Its antigen remains unidentified.

The assay was immunoSEQ multiplex PCR, and TCRdb's table has in-frame clones only and misses some. In the table there are about 130,000 clones, around nine tenths of which are singletons. The TCR originated in an adult in good health. This sample comprised peripheral blood, obtained on day 0 of AZD1222 vaccination.

CDR3 sequence reads: CASSSGPGNTIYF. The CDR3 DNA sequence: TGTGCCAGCAGTTCGGGGCCTGGAAACACCATATATTTT. The chain has TRBV6-5 and TRBJ1-3; tentatively, D is TRBD1 (5 bases). Trimming took 4 bases from V and 2 from J, leaving 6 bases between them. There are 13 residues in the CDR3. The germline V gene encodes CDR1 MNHEY and CDR2 SVGAGI.